The next 8 T cell receptor beta chains were all read from a single sample in a study of identical twins (dated by TCRdb to the mid-2010s). To prepare the library, 5' RACE was applied. Instrument used: Illumina HiSeq 2000. TCRdb's own reprocessing of the public reads used fastp at Q25 and MiXCR and kept productive beta chains. Under each unique CDR3 protein, matching rows form one entry showing the most common genes and DNA. The table for this sample lists about 100,000 distinct CDR3 sequences; 5.5% to 7% of them were counted only once. About 12% of the sample comes from the top ten. The sequencing sample was made of memory T cells sorted from blood. The sample's cell subset or site label is to be understood as: CD45RO+ enriched T cells. The receptor set was obtained from a woman between 45 and 65 years old in good health.

This clonotype has a handful of counts. This chain uses TRBV30 with TRBJ1-1; D unresolved. The CDR3 has 11 residues. Trimming took 3 bases from V and 1 from J, leaving 3 bases between them. CDR1 is GTSNPN and CDR2 is SVGIG in the germline V gene (reference sequence). This chain's CDR3 is CAWRRNTEAFF. CDR3 coding DNA: TGTGCCTGGAGGAGGAACACTGAAGCTTTCTTT.

This clonotype was picked up many times. This chain joins TRBV6-1 and TRBJ2-7; 7 bases line up with TRBD1. V gave up 6 bases and J gave up 1 base; unmatched junction bases: 12. CDR3 length: 16 residues. CDR1 is MNHNS and CDR2 is SASEGT in the germline V gene. The CDR3 region is CASRVGQASGSYEQYF. The CDR3 region has the DNA TGTGCCAGCAGGGTAGGACAGGCTTCGGGGTCCTACGAGCAGTACTTC.

The chain carries TRBV5-1 and TRBJ1-1, with D possibly TRBD1 on 5 matching bases. The CDR3 has 15 amino acids. V was trimmed by 3 bases and J by 1 base, leaving 13 bases between them. The germline gives CDR1 SGHRS, CDR2 YFSETQ. The CDR3 protein is CASSWGPPWNTEAFF. Written as DNA, the CDR3 is TGCGCCAGCAGCTGGGGACCCCCATGGAACACTGAAGCTTTCTTT.

This clonotype was seen many times. This chain links TRBV16 with TRBJ2-6; D uncertain. The germline CDR1 and CDR2 sequences are KGHSY and FQNENV. The V gene lost 2 bases and the J gene lost 0 bases, with 8 bases spanning the gap. This CDR3 spans 16 amino acids. The CDR3: CASSQARSSGANVLTF. CDR3 DNA sequence: TGTGCCAGCAGCCAAGCGCGTAGCTCTGGGGCCAACGTCCTGACTTTC.

This clonotype was picked up many times. This sequence joins TRBV20-1 and TRBJ1-5; D remains ambiguous. The CDR3 extends over 13 amino acids. The germline V and J ends were trimmed by 6 bases and 11 bases, with 20 bases remaining between them. The germline CDR1 and CDR2 sequences are DFQATT and SNEGSKA (reference sequence). The CDR3 loop reads CSAPRPGSRSQHF. DNA of the CDR3: TGCAGTGCCCCAAGGCCGGGGAGTAGGTCCCAGCATTTT.

This clonotype was observed many times. The chain couples TRBV27 to TRBJ1-1; 8 positions match TRBD1. Per the germline V gene, CDR1 is MNHEY and CDR2 is SMNVEV (reference sequence). There are 14 residues in the CDR3. The junction had 12 bases not matched to a gene; V was cut back by 10 bases and J by 5 bases. The CDR3 loop reads CATRRTGSGTEAFF. The CDR3 DNA sequence: TGTGCCACCCGACGGACAGGGTCCGGGACTGAAGCTTTCTTT.

Only a few counts were recorded for this clonotype. The V gene is TRBV10-2, the J gene TRBJ2-2, with D maybe TRBD1 (6 bases). The CDR3 has 14 residues. Trimming stripped 6 bases from V and 2 bases from J, with 10 bases between. Germline V lookup: CDR1 WSHSY, CDR2 SAAADI. The CDR3 region has the DNA TGCGCCAGCAGCGAAGGGGGTAACACCGGGGAGCTGTTTTTT. As protein: CASSEGGNTGELFF.

This clonotype was seen ten or more times. This chain joins TRBV5-1 and TRBJ1-1, with unresolved D. V was pared by 1 base and J by 6 bases, with 13 bases between. The CDR3 spans 14 residues. In germline, CDR1 is SGHRS, CDR2 YFSETQ. CDR3: CASSLKSSDAEAFF. Written as DNA, the CDR3 is TGCGCCAGCAGCTTGAAATCGAGTGACGCTGAAGCTTTCTTT.